This T cell receptor (beta chain) was profiled in a study of blood T cell repertoires in COVID-19. CDR3 length: 14 amino acids. Germline CDR1 MDHEN, CDR2 SYDVKM. The V and J ends lost 7 bases and 8 bases, in that order; junction bases with no gene match: 9. Authors' methods: Reference gene primer amplification gave estimated nucleated cell counts. TCRdb's copy holds only in-frame clones and misses some; the assay was immunoSEQ multiplex PCR. For V, J and clone size, that table is used; D and trimming come from the DNA. The sample lists 150,000 to 200,000 clones, approximately 86% occurring once. The chain links TRBV28 to TRBJ2-1; 9 bases align to TRBD2. The source is a man between 70 and 80 years old with acute or convalescent COVID-19. What was sequenced was peripheral blood. The CDR3 sequence is CASTSLAGRYEQFF. CDR3 sequence (DNA): TGTGCCAGCACGAGTCTAGCGGGAAGGTATGAGCAGTTCTTC.